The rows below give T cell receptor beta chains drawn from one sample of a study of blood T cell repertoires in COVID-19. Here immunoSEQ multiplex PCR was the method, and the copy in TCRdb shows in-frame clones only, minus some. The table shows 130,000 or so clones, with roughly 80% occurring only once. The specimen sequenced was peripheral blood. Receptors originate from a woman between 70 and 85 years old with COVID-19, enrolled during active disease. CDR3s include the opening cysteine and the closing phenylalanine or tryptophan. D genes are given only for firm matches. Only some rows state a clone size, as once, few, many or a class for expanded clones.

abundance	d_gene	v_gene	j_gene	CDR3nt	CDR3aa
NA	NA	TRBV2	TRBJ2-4	TGTGCCAGCAGTCCAGGGGGGAACATTCAGTACTTC	CASSPGGNIQYF
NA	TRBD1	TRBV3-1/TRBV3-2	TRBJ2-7	TGTGCCAGCAGCCAAGCGGGACAGGGGGGCTACGAGCAGTACTTC	CASSQAGQGGYEQYF
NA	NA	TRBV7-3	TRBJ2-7	TGTGCCAGCAGCCCCGGGGGGCTCCACGAGCAGTACTTC	CASSPGGLHEQYF
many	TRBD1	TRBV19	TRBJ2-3	TGTGCCAGTAGGATGAACCGGGACAGGGGTACAGATACGCAGTATTTT	CASRMNRDRGTDTQYF
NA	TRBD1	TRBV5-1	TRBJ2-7	TGCGCCAGCAGCACAGGGACAGGGGACTACGAGCAGTACTTC	CASSTGTGDYEQYF
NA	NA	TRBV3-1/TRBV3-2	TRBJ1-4	TGTGCCAGCAACAGACAGGCAACTAATGAAAAACTGTTTTTT	CASNRQATNEKLFF
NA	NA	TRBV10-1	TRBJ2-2	TGCGCCAGCCCTAGACAGGAACCGAACACCGGGGAGCTGTTTTTT	CASPRQEPNTGELFF
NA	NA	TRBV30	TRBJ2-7	TGTGCCTGGAGTCCCGGGACTTATAACGAGCAGTACTTC	CAWSPGTYNEQYF
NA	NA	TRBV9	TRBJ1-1	TGTGCCAGCAGCATCACGGAAGGGGGCACTGAAGCTTTCTTT	CASSITEGGTEAFF
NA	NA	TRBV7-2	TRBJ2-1	TGTGCCAGCAGCTTAGGTCAGGGTTGGAAGTTCTTC	CASSLGQGWKFF
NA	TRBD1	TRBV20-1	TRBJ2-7	TGCAGTGCTAGAGTTCCAGGGGGCCGTTTCTTC	CSARVPGGRFF
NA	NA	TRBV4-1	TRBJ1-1	TGCGCCAGCAGCCAAGGGTCAGGGGACACTGAAGCTTTCTTT	CASSQGSGDTEAFF
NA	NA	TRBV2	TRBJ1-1	TGTGCCAGCGGGAGGGAGGCTTCGAACACTGAAGCTTTCTTT	CASGREASNTEAFF
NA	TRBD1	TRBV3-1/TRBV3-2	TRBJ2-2	TGTGCCAGCAGCCCACAGGGGGCCCTTAACACCGGGGAGCTGTTTTTT	CASSPQGALNTGELFF
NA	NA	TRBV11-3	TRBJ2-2	TGTGCCAGCAGCTTCAGGGGTCCGGACACCGGGGAGCTGTTTTTT	CASSFRGPDTGELFF
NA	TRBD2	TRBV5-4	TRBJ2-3	TGTGCCAGCAGGCCGAAGACTAGCGGGGGCCAAAATACGCAGTATTTT	CASRPKTSGGQNTQYF
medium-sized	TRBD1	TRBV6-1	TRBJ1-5	TGTGCCAGCAGTGATAGGGGACAGGGGAATAGGCAGCCCCAGCATTTT	CASSDRGQGNRQPQHF
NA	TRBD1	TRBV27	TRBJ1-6	TGTGCCAGCAGTCAGGCACAGGGGACTAATTCACCCCTCCACTTT	CASSQAQGTNSPLHF
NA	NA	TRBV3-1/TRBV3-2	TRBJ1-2	TGTGCCAGCAGCCAAGGGCCAGGGGAAGTCTTGGGCTATGGCTACACCTTC	CASSQGPGEVLGYGYTF
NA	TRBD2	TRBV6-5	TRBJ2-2	TGTGCCAGCAGTTACCTAGCGGGGGGGACCGGGGAGCTGTTTTTT	CASSYLAGGTGELFF
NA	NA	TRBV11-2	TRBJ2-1	TGTGCCAGCAGCTTAGATGAGGTCGGTTTGCCGTTCTTC	CASSLDEVGLPFF
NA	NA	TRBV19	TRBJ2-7	TGTGCCAGTAGTGAGAACCCGTACGAGCAGTACTTC	CASSENPYEQYF
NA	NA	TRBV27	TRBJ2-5	TGTGCCAGCAGTTTCAGGGGACACCCTTACCAAGAGACCCAGTACTTC	CASSFRGHPYQETQYF
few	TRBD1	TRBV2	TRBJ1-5	TGTGCCAGCAGTGATGGACAGGAAAATCAGCCCCAGCATTTT	CASSDGQENQPQHF
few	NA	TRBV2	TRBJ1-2	TGTGCCAGCAGTGAATCTCCAGGAACCAACTATGGCTACACCTTC	CASSESPGTNYGYTF
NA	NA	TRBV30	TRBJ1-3	TGTGCCTCCCGGGGTAGCTCTGGAAACACCATATATTTT	CASRGSSGNTIYF
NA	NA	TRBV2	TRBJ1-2	TGTGCCAGCAGGGGGCTCGGCTATGGCTACACCTTC	CASRGLGYGYTF
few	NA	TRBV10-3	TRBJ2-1	TGTGCCATCGGAACGCAGGATGTCCCCAATGAGCAGTTCTTC	CAIGTQDVPNEQFF
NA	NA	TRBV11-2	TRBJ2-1	TGTGCCAGCAGCTTAGGGGCCAGCTCCTACAATGAGCAGTTCTTC	CASSLGASSYNEQFF
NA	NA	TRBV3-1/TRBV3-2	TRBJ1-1	TGTGCCAGCAAACAGGCGAACACTGAAGCTTTCTTT	CASKQANTEAFF
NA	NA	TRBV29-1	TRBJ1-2	TGCAGCGTTCGGACAAGAACCGGTAACTATGGCTACACCTTC	CSVRTRTGNYGYTF
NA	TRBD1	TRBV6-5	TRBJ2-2	TGTGCCAGCAGTTCCGGGACAGGGAACACCGGGGAGCTGTTTTTT	CASSSGTGNTGELFF
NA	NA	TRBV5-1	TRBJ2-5	TGCGCCCGCAGCGGAGGGGGGGGCCAAGAGACCCAGTACTTC	CARSGGGGQETQYF
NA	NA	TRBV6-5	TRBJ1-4	TGTGCCAGCAGACTTGGGGGGGCCGGTGAAAAACTGTTTTTT	CASRLGGAGEKLFF
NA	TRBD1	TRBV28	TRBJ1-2	TGTGCCAGCGACGGACAGGGGGGGTTTGGCTACACCTTC	CASDGQGGFGYTF
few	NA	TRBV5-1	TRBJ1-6	TGCGCCAGCAGCCCCGACCCAGGACAGTACAATTCACCCCTCCACTTT	CASSPDPGQYNSPLHF
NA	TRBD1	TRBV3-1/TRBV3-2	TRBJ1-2	TGTGCCAGCAGCCGCCACCGGGACAGGGCTCTAGCTAACTATGGCTACACCTTC	CASSRHRDRALANYGYTF
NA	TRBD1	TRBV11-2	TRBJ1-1	TGTGCCAGCAGACGGGGACAGTTGAACACTGAAGCTTTCTTT	CASRRGQLNTEAFF
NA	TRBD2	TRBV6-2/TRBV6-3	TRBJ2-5	TGTGCCAGCAGTTGGGGGGGACCTCGAGTACAGACCCAGTACTTC	CASSWGGPRVQTQYF
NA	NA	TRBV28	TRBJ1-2	TGTGCCAGCAGGGCGGGACGAGGCTACACCTTC	CASRAGRGYTF
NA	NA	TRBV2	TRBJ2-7	TGTGCCAGCAGTGGGACACCCTACGAGCAGTACTTC	CASSGTPYEQYF
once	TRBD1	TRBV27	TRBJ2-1	TGTGCCAGCAGTTTGAGACAGGGGTGGCCCGGCTCCTACAATGAGCAGTTCTTC	CASSLRQGWPGSYNEQFF
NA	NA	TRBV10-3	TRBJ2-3	TGTGCCATCAGTGCCCTGGACAGCAGACCAGATACGCAGTATTTT	CAISALDSRPDTQYF
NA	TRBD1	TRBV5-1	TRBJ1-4	TGCGCCAGCAGCTTGCAGGGACAGAGGAATGAAAAACTGTTTTTT	CASSLQGQRNEKLFF
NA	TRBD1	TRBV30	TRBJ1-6	TGTGCCTGGAGACTCCAGGGGGATTCACCCCTCCACTTT	CAWRLQGDSPLHF
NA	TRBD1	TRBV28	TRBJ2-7	TGTGCCAGCAGTTTTCCGAGACAGGGGGATGGGGAGCAGTACTTC	CASSFPRQGDGEQYF
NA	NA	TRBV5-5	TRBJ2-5	TGTGCCAGCAGCGCCTCCGGGGACCAAGAGACCCAGTACTTC	CASSASGDQETQYF